This paragraph reports one T cell receptor beta chain. The repertoire was sequenced with immunoSEQ multiplex PCR; TCRdb's copy has only in-frame clones and lacks some. The table lists approximately 73,000 clones, approximately 88% of them singletons. The data are from a study of OX40 agonist ivuxolimab in advanced cancers. V was trimmed by 10 bases and J by 15 bases, leaving 19 bases between them. The germline CDR1 and CDR2 sequences are LNHDA and SQIVND (reference sequence). CDR3 length: 11 amino acids. The study sampled blood at baseline, cycle 4 day 1, and cycle 7 day 1. The TCR comes from an adult with an advanced solid tumor such as melanoma, head and neck, liver or kidney cancer. The genes are TRBV19 and TRBJ2-1; D is possibly TRBD1 (7 bases). Sequencing used CD4+ or CD8+ T cells sorted from blood, obtained in a trial of the OX40 agonist ivuxolimab. CDR3 DNA sequence: TGTGCCACGAGCTCGCGGGACAGTAGGTTCTTC. The encoded protein is CATSSRDSRFF.